This TCR beta chain derives from a study of cytomegalovirus exposure and HLA in healthy donors. Study information: It was reported in a later analysis that the same platform had been used for the roughly 130 validation repertoires as for the roughly 670 first-cohort repertoires.

Assay: immunoSEQ multiplex PCR; the TCRdb copy retains only in-frame clones and omits some. Of 120,000 or so clones detected, about 91% appear once; the ten largest clones hold around 1.2%. About this clone itself: The antigen remains unidentified.

General study findings and limits: The authors confirmed in vitro that a few CMV-associated chains were specific for CMV antigens.

The germline gives CDR1 LNHDA, CDR2 SQIVND (reference sequence). V shed 4 bases, J shed 4 bases, and the junction held 3 bases outside the gene matches. CDR3 size: 13 residues. The chain is built from TRBV19 and TRBJ2-7; 8 bases are a match to TRBD1. This receptor was identified in a young woman in good health and CMV-seronegative. The material sequenced was PBMCs. The DNA of the CDR3 is TGTGCCAGTAGTAAACGGGACAGGTACGAGCAGTACGTC. Its translation is CASSKRDRYEQYV.